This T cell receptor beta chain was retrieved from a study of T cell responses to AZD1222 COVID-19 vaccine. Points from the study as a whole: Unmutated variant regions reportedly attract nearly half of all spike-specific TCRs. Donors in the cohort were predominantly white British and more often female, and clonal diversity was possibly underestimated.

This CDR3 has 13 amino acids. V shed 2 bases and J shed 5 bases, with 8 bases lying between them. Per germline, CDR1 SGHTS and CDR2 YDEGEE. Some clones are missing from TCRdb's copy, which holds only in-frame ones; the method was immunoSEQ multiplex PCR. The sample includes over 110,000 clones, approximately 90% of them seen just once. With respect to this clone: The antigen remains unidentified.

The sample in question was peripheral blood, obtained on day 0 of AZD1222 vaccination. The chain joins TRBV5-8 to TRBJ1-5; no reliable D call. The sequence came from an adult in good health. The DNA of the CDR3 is TGTGCCAGCAGCTTTACAGTATATCAGCCCCAGCATTTT. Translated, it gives CASSFTVYQPQHF.